This TCR beta chain was retrieved from a study of regulatory T cells in long-lasting Graves disease. Study results and limitations: Persistent disease showed a preference for TRBV28, TRBJ1-2 and TRBJ2-5.

Time point in this sample: newly diagnosed GD, antithyroid drugs for less than 3 months. PBMC RNA was the source of the TCR library. Many counts were recorded for this clonotype. Its target is not known. TCR beta libraries were built with iRepertoire HTBI primers and Arm-PCR of CDR3 regions. MiXCR was run by TCRdb on the multiplex PCR reads, yielding one entry per CDR3 protein. The repertoire holds 620,000 or so distinct CDR3 sequences, with roughly 15% as singletons. This CDR3 is 18 amino acids long. V lost 0 bases, J lost 1 base, and 8 bases stayed unmatched. CDR1 is MNHEY, CDR2 SVGAGI, per germline. The sample was also reused in another study, on T cells in Graves' hyperthyroidism and ophthalmopathy.

V usage is TRBV6-5 and J usage is TRBJ2-1; 8 bases agree with TRBD1. The sequencing used peripheral blood mononuclear cells (PBMCs), collected at new diagnosis, from a patient treated with antithyroid drugs. The TCR comes from a woman aged 30 to 39 with Graves disease. The CDR3 DNA is TGTGCCAGCAGTTACTCAGGACAGGGATCGCCTTCCTACAATGAGCAGTTCTTC. This encodes CASSYSGQGSPSYNEQFF.